A single sample gave rise to the 13 T cell receptor beta chains below, sequenced in a study of Japanese encephalitis immunity and Zika vaccine responses. Peptide pools at 0.85 to 1 ug/mL each stimulated CFSE-labeled PBMCs over an approximately six-day culture. Unfixed live CD56-CD19-CD16-CD3+CD4+ CFSE-low cells were sorted as proliferating CD4 T cells. TCRdb called the 5' RACE reads again in MiXCR, with one record for every CDR3 protein. This table has about 1,600 distinct CDR3 sequences, approximately 6.4% appearing once. Material: antigen-activated CD4+ T cells from blood, cultured, obtained during a Zika inactivated vaccine study. These receptors all stem from an adult woman who received an inactivated Zika virus vaccine.

This clonotype was counted ten times or more. V usage is TRBV7-2 and J usage is TRBJ1-1, with 10 bases that match TRBD1. The CDR3 length is 14 residues. The germline V gene has CDR1 SGHTA and CDR2 FQGNSA. V was clipped by 6 bases and J by 5 bases; unmatched bases: 6. The CDR3 reads CASRETGGGTEAFF. The CDR3 bases are TGTGCCAGCAGGGAGACAGGGGGCGGGACTGAAGCTTTCTTT. Filled out from reference TRBV7-2 and TRBJ1-1, the complete variable domain reads GAGVSQSPSNKVTEKGKDVELRCDPISGHTALYWYRQSLGQGLEFLIYFQGNSAPDKSGLPSDRFSAERTGGSVSTLTIQRTQQEDSAVYLCASRETGGGTEAFFGQGTRLTVV.

Judged by abundance, this clonotype is medium-sized. The V gene is TRBV6-2 or TRBV6-3, the J gene TRBJ2-7; tentatively, D is TRBD1 or TRBD2 (6 bases each). The CDR3 length is 13 residues. Germline CDR1 is MNHEY and CDR2 is SVGEGT. V was cut by 10 bases and J by 3 bases, with 16 bases left in between. The CDR3 bases are TGTGCCACCCGGAGGGGGGTACGCTACGAGCAGTACTTC. Amino acid sequence: CATRRGVRYEQYF.

This clonotype was recorded at least ten times. V and J are TRBV20-1 and TRBJ2-5; D gene ambiguous. In germline, CDR1 is DFQATT, CDR2 SNEGSKA (reference sequence). V lost 7 bases and J 5 bases, leaving 14 bases between the germline ends. The CDR3 is 12 amino acids. The CDR3 is CSGEGRGETQYF. In DNA form, the CDR3 reads TGCAGTGGAGAAGGACGTGGGGAGACCCAGTACTTC.

Ten or more counts support this clonotype. The chain has TRBV11-2 and TRBJ2-7, with D possibly being TRBD1 (5 bases). From germline, CDR1 is SGHAT and CDR2 FQNNGV. V was clipped by 6 bases and J by 3 bases, with 21 bases between them. This CDR3 has 16 amino acids. The CDR3: CASRSMVRAGFYEQYF. The CDR3 nucleotides are TGTGCCAGCAGGTCAATGGTCAGGGCAGGATTCTACGAGCAGTACTTC.

This chain joins TRBV4-2 and TRBJ2-2, with 9 bases that match TRBD2. The V gene's germline CDR1 is LGHNA and CDR2 YNFKEQ. V gave up 1 base and J gave up 3 bases; unmatched junction bases: 9. The CDR3 length is 18 residues. This CDR3 is CASSQVTSGSLYTGELFF. Written as DNA, the CDR3 is TGTGCCAGCAGCCAAGTGACTAGCGGAAGTCTATACACCGGGGAGCTGTTTTTT.

This clonotype was recorded a few times. The V and J genes are TRBV4-3 and TRBJ1-6; the D gene is possibly TRBD1 (5 bases). V was cut by 0 bases and J by 7 bases, with 13 bases left in between. Germline V CDR1 and CDR2: LGHNA, YSLEER. This CDR3 region has 16 residues. The CDR3 coding sequence is TGCGCCAGCAGCCAAGATCTGGGGCAGACGAATTCACCCCTCCACTTT. This translates into CASSQDLGQTNSPLHF.

The J gene is TRBJ2-5, the V gene TRBV11-2; TRBD2 matches at 7 bases. Germline loops: CDR1 SGHAT, CDR2 FQNNGV. The junction had 4 bases not matched to a gene; V was cut back by 3 bases and J by 3 bases. The CDR3 is made up of 14 amino acids. CDR3 sequence (DNA): TGTGCCAGCAGCTTCGGGGGGTCCGAAGAGACCCAGTACTTC. It encodes CASSFGGSEETQYF.

This clonotype is medium-sized by share. V gene TRBV4-3 combines with J gene TRBJ2-3, with TRBD2 as a possible D gene (7 bases). The CDR3 runs 17 residues. V gave up 0 bases and J gave up 1 base, with 14 bases separating them. CDR1 is LGHNA and CDR2 is YSLEER in the germline V gene. The CDR3 region has the DNA TGCGCCAGCAGCCAAGATAGGGGGGAGGGCCGCACAGATACGCAGTATTTT. This gives the protein CASSQDRGEGRTDTQYF.

This clonotype is classed as medium-sized. The chain carries TRBV10-3 and TRBJ2-5; possibly TRBD2 for D (5 bases). CDR3 length equals 15 residues. In germline, CDR1 is ENHRY, CDR2 SYGVKD. V dropped 4 bases and J dropped 4 bases, with 16 bases sitting between them. CDR3 nucleotide sequence: TGTGCCATCAGTGGGCCCGGAGGTTCCCGAGAGACCCAGTACTTC. Amino acid sequence: CAISGPGGSRETQYF.

By frequency in the sample, this clonotype is medium-sized (0.01 to 0.1%). CDR3 protein: CASSPAGGHDTQYF. DNA of the CDR3: TGCGCCAGCAGCCCAGCGGGGGGGCATGATACGCAGTATTTT. V is TRBV5-1 and J is TRBJ2-3; TRBD2 agrees at 10 bases. CDR3 length: 14 amino acids. Losses at the gene ends were 4 bases for V and 6 bases for J; bases not matched to a gene: 5. From germline, CDR1 is SGHRS and CDR2 YFSETQ. Using reference TRBV5-1 and TRBJ2-3 for the parts outside the CDR3, the full variable domain is KAGVTQTPRYLIKTRGQQVTLSCSPISGHRSVSWYQQTPGQGLQFLFEYFSETQRNKGNFPGRFSGRQFSNSRSEMNVSTLELGDSALYLCASSPAGGHDTQYFGPGTRLTVL.

Note on this clonotype: This sequence may be a read error, since a much larger clone differs from it by one base. The chain couples TRBV4-3 to TRBJ2-5, with 9 bases fitting TRBD1. Germline V gene data show CDR1 as LGHNA and CDR2 as YSLEER. The CDR3 contains 18 residues. CDR3 sequence reads: CANSQDPTATGGFETQYF. In nucleotides, the CDR3 is TGCGCCAACAGCCAAGATCCAACGGCCACAGGGGGCTTCGAGACCCAGTACTTC.

Only a few counts were recorded for this clonotype. V is TRBV20-1 and J is TRBJ1-1; D ambiguous. From germline, CDR1 is DFQATT and CDR2 SNEGSKA (reference sequence). Trimming stripped 4 bases from V and 3 bases from J, with 15 bases between. CDR3 length: 14 residues. The CDR3 nucleotides are TGCAGTGCTAAAAGGGAATCCTTTTACACTGAAGCTTTCTTT. This encodes CSAKRESFYTEAFF.

The V and J genes are TRBV20-1 and TRBJ1-5; D is possibly TRBD1 (5 bases). CDR3 length: 15 residues. V was shortened by 6 bases and J by 3 bases, with 18 bases between the two germline ends. Germline V lookup: CDR1 DFQATT, CDR2 SNEGSKA (reference sequence). CDR3 protein: CSAPFLGTVNQPQHF. In DNA, the CDR3 is TGCAGTGCCCCTTTCTTAGGGACGGTCAATCAGCCCCAGCATTTT.